What follows are 17 T cell receptor beta chains derived from one specimen sequenced in a study of blood T cell repertoires in COVID-19. Assay: immunoSEQ multiplex PCR; the TCRdb copy retains only in-frame clones and omits some. The sample contains a few hundred thousand clones, around 90% of which appear only once. The sample taken for sequencing was PBMCs or T cells enriched from blood (not recorded which). These receptors were collected from a man aged 25 to 40 who had recovered from COVID-19.

In its sample, this clone was seen a few times. The chain links TRBV6-4 to TRBJ2-1; 10 positions agree with TRBD2. With V trimmed by 5 bases and J by 6 bases, 7 bases remained unmatched. The CDR3 totals 15 residues. CDR1 and CDR2 (germline): MRHNA, SNTAGT. CDR3 in DNA: TGTGCCAGCAGTCCGCTAGCGGGAGCTAGCAATGAGCAGTTCTTC. Translation gives CASSPLAGASNEQFF.

This clone was seen once. The gene calls are TRBV2 and TRBJ2-2; 10 bases align to TRBD2. The CDR3 loop spans 16 amino acids. The V gene end was trimmed by 3 bases and the J gene end by 2 bases; junction bases not matched to a gene: 3. Germline V lookup: CDR1 SNHLY, CDR2 FYNNEI. CDR3 coding DNA: TGTGCCAGCAGTGAGCCTAGCGGGGGAAACACCGGGGAGCTGTTTTTT. It is translated as CASSEPSGGNTGELFF.

CDR3 DNA sequence: TGTGCCATCAGTGGGTATCGGAGACAGGGGAGTCCTAACTATGGCTACACCTTC. Protein sequence: CAISGYRRQGSPNYGYTF. This chain joins TRBV10-3 and TRBJ1-2; 8 nucleotides align to TRBD1. The CDR3 has 18 residues. CDR1 ENHRY and CDR2 SYGVKD come from the germline V gene. With 4 bases clipped from V and 0 bases from J, the junction kept 13 bases outside the gene matches.

This clone was counted between two and nine times. At one end the junction does not follow the germline gene, possibly because of a read error. The chain links TRBV7-7 to TRBJ2-7; 8 nucleotides align to TRBD2. The germline V gene encodes CDR1 SSHAT and CDR2 FNYEAQ (reference sequence). The CDR3 totals 15 residues. CDR3: CASSPTSGSSYEQYF. The CDR3 DNA reads as TGTGCTAGCAGTCCCACTAGCGGTTCTTCCTACGAGCAGTACTTC.

The chain carries TRBV19 and TRBJ2-2, with D uncertain. V was trimmed by 1 base and J by 4 bases, leaving 7 bases between them. The CDR3 consists of 14 residues. The germline V gene encodes CDR1 LNHDA and CDR2 SQIVND (reference sequence). This CDR3 is CASSIVAPTGELFF. In DNA form, the CDR3 reads TGTGCCAGTAGTATAGTGGCACCCACCGGGGAGCTGTTTTTT.

The table lists this clone with a few counts. The rearrangement uses TRBV18 and TRBJ1-1; D remains unclear. Germline CDR1 and CDR2: KGHSH and LQKENI. Trimming pared 5 bases from V and 2 bases from J, leaving 12 bases between. This CDR3 region has 14 residues. For the CDR3, the DNA is TGTGCCAGCTCATCGTATAGTAGCAACACTGAAGCTTTCTTT. It specifies CASSSYSSNTEAFF.

The V gene is TRBV5-6, the J gene TRBJ1-2; D remains unclear. The CDR3 runs 13 residues. Germline V gene sequence: CDR1 SGHDT, CDR2 YYEEEE. Trimming took 4 bases from V and 0 from J, leaving 7 bases between them. In DNA form, the CDR3 reads TGTGCCAGCAGCGAGTACCCTAACTATGGCTACACCTTC. Its protein is CASSEYPNYGYTF. Full variable domain (outside the CDR3, taken from reference TRBV5-6 and TRBJ1-2): DAGVTQSPTHLIKTRGQQVTLRCSPKSGHDTVSWYQQALGQGPQFIFQYYEEEERQRGNFPDRFSGHQFPNYSSELNVNALLLGDSALYLCASSEYPNYGYTFGSGTRLTVV.

V and J are TRBV6-6 and TRBJ1-1, with D possibly TRBD1 on 5 matching bases. Between the trimmed V and J ends, which lost 0 bases and 7 bases, there was a span of 9 bases. Germline V CDR1 and CDR2: MNHNY, SVGAGI (reference sequence). CDR3 length: 13 residues. The CDR3: CASSYSQENEAFF. The CDR3 nucleotides read TGTGCCAGCAGTTACTCACAGGAAAATGAAGCTTTCTTT.

In DNA form, the CDR3 reads TGTGCCACCAGCAGAGATACGGCGGAGCCCCAGCATTTT. Residues: CATSRDTAEPQHF. V gene TRBV15 combines with J gene TRBJ1-5, with no clear D. The CDR3 loop spans 13 amino acids. The V end lost 0 bases, the J end lost 8 bases, and 8 bases lay between the germline ends. Germline CDR1 and CDR2: LNHNV and YYDKDF (reference sequence).

This chain links TRBV7-8 with TRBJ2-7; 7 bases map to TRBD1. Looked up from germline, CDR1 is SGHVS and CDR2 is FQNEAQ. V lost 2 bases, J lost 0 bases, and 4 bases stayed unmatched. The CDR3 is 15 residues long. CDR3 DNA: TGTGCCAGCAGCTTAAACTCAGGGGGCTCCTACGAGCAGTACTTC. Translation: CASSLNSGGSYEQYF.

The CDR3 DNA follows: TGTGCCAGCAGCGCGGGACAGGGGGTCGTTGGCTACACCTTC. Amino acids: CASSAGQGVVGYTF. The gene calls are TRBV6-4 and TRBJ1-2; 11 bases match TRBD1. The V segment lost 6 bases and the J segment 7 bases; nucleotides outside the gene matches: 7. This CDR3 is built from 14 residues. Germline CDR1 is MRHNA and CDR2 is SNTAGT.

V and J are TRBV2 and TRBJ2-1; 9 nucleotides line up with TRBD2. The germline CDR1 and CDR2 sequences are SNHLY and FYNNEI. J gave up 7 bases and V 2 bases, and 3 bases lay outside the gene matches. The CDR3 runs 14 residues. CDR3 amino acids: CASSELLAGNEQFF. The CDR3 nucleotides read TGTGCCAGCAGTGAACTTCTAGCGGGGAATGAGCAGTTCTTC.

The V gene is TRBV29-1, the J gene TRBJ2-5; TRBD2 aligns across 11 bases. The V gene end was trimmed by 0 bases and the J gene end by 7 bases; junction bases not matched to a gene: 7. The CDR3 contains 15 residues. Germline V lookup: CDR1 SQVTM, CDR2 ANQGSEA. CDR3 sequence (DNA): TGCAGCGTTGAAGACCTAGCGGGAGGCCTACGGACCCAGTACTTC. Protein: CSVEDLAGGLRTQYF.

The chain recombines TRBV24-1 with TRBJ2-3; 10 bases map to TRBD2. The ends lost 5 bases at V and 6 bases at J; junction bases unmatched: 13. The CDR3 loop spans 17 amino acids. Germline V gene lookup returns CDR1 KGHDR and CDR2 SFDVKD. This chain's CDR3 is CATSALAASGSGDTQYF. The CDR3 nucleotides are TGTGCCACCAGTGCTTTAGCGGCTAGCGGGAGTGGGGATACGCAGTATTTT.

On this clone: This same CDR3 is encoded by further DNA sequences in the sample. V usage is TRBV12-3 or TRBV12-4 and J usage is TRBJ2-7; D is perhaps TRBD2 (6 bases). This CDR3 contains 13 residues. V was pared by 6 bases and J by 1 base, with 10 bases between. The CDR3 here is CASSRDSSYEQYF. The CDR3, as DNA: TGTGCCAGCAGCCGGGACTCTTCCTACGAGCAGTACTTC.

The chain joins TRBV14 to TRBJ1-6; 11 bases are a match to TRBD1. The CDR3 is made up of 15 amino acids. With V trimmed by 1 base and J by 10 bases, 3 bases remained unmatched. In germline, CDR1 is SGHDN, CDR2 FVKESK. Written as DNA, the CDR3 is TGTGCCAGCAGCCAAGTCAGGACAGGGGGCTCACCCCTCCACTTT. Residues: CASSQVRTGGSPLHF.

The chain has TRBV9 and TRBJ2-6; the match to TRBD1 covers 8 bases. From germline, CDR1 is SGDLS and CDR2 YYNGEE. CDR3 length: 18 amino acids. V shed 4 bases and J 0 bases; nucleotides not matched to a gene: 9. CDR3 region: CASSTPRDRNSGANVLTF. CDR3 in DNA: TGTGCCAGCAGCACCCCCCGGGACAGGAACTCTGGGGCCAACGTCCTGACTTTC.